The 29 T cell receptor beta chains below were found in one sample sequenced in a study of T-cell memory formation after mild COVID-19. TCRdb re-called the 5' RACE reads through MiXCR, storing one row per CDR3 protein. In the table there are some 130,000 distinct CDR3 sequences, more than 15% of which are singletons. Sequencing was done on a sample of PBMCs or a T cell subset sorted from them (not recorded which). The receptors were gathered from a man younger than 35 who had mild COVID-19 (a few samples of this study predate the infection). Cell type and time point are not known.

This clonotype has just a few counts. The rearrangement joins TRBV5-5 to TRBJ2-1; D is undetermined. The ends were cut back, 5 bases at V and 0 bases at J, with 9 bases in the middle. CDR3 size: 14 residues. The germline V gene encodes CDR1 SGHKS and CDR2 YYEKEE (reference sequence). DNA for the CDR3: TGTGCCAGCAGAGTGACGGTCTCCTACAATGAGCAGTTCTTC. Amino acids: CASRVTVSYNEQFF.

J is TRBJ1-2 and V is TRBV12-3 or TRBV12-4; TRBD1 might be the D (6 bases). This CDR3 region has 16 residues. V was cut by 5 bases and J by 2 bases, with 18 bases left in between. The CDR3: CASSPYQTGRNYGYTF. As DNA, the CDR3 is TGTGCCAGCAGTCCCTATCAGACAGGACGGAACTATGGCTACACCTTC.

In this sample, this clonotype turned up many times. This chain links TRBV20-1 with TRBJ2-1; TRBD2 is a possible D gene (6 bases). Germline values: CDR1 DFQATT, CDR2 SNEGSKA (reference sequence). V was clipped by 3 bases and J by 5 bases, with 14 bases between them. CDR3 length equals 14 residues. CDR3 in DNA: TGCAGTGCTAGGACGGGACTTCTAGACAATGAGCAGTTCTTC. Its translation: CSARTGLLDNEQFF.

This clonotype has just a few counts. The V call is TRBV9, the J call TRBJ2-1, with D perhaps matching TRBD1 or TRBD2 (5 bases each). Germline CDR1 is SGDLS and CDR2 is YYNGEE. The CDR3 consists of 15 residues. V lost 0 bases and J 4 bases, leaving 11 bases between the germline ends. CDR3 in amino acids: CASSVDGAQYNEQFF. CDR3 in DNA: TGTGCCAGCAGCGTAGACGGGGCCCAATACAATGAGCAGTTCTTC.

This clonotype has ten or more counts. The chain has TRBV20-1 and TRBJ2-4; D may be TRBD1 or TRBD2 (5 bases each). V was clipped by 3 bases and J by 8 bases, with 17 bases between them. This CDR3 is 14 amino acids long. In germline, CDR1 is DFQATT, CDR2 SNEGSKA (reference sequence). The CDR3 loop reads CSARPPGRRDIQYF. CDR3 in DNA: TGCAGTGCTAGGCCCCCGGGACGACGAGACATTCAGTACTTC.

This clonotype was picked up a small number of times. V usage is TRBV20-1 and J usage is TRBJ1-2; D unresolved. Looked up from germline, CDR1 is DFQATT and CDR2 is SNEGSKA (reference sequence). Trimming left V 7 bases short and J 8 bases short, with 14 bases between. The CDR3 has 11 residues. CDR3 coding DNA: TGCAGTGGAGGGCCCTTGGGAGGCTACACCTTC. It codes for CSGGPLGGYTF.

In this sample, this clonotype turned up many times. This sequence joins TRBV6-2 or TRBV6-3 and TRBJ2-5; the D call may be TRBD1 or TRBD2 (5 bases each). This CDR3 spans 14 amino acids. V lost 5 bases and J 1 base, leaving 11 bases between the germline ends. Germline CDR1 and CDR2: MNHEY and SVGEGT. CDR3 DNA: TGTGCCAGCAGTCCCGATGGGGGCCAAGAGACCCAGTACTTC. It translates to CASSPDGGQETQYF.

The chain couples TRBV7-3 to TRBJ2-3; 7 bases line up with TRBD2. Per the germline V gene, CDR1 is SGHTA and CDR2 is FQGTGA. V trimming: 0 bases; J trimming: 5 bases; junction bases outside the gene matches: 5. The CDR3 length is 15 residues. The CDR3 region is CASSLTGGFGDTQYF. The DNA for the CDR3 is TGTGCCAGCAGCTTAACGGGGGGGTTCGGAGATACGCAGTATTTT. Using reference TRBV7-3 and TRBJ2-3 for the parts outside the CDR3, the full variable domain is GAGVSQTPSNKVTEKGKYVELRCDPISGHTALYWYRQSLGQGPEFLIYFQGTGAADDSGLPNDRFFAVRPEGSVSTLKIQRTERGDSAVYLCASSLTGGFGDTQYFGPGTRLTVL.

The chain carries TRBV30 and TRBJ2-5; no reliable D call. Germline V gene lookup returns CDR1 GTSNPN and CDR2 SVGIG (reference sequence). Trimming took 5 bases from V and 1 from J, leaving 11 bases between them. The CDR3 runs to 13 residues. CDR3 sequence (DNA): TGTGCCTGGGGGTCGCCCCGCCAAGAGACCCAGTACTTC. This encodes CAWGSPRQETQYF.

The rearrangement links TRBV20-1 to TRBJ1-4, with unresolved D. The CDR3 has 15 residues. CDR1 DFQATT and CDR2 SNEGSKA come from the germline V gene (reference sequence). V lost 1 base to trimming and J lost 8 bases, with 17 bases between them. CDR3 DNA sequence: TGCAGTGCTAGAGTGCCCGGCCCCGGGATCGAAAAACTGTTTTTT. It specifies CSARVPGPGIEKLFF.

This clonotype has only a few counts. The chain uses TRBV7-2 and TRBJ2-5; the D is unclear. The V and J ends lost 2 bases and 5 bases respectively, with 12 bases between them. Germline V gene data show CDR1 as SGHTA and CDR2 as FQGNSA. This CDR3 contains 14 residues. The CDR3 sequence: CASSLTPDGETQYF. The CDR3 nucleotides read TGTGCCAGCAGCTTAACCCCGGACGGCGAGACCCAGTACTTC.

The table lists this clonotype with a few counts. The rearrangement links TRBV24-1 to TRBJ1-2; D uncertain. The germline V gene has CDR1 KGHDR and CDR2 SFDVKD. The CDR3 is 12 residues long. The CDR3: CATSVDNYGYTF. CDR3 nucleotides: TGTGCAACTTCGGTGGACAACTATGGCTACACCTTC.

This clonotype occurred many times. CDR3 region: CASSARQPNSPLHF. The CDR3 coding sequence is TGCGCCAGCAGCGCCCGACAGCCCAATTCACCCCTCCACTTT. V and J are TRBV5-1 and TRBJ1-6; D might be TRBD1 (5 bases). V was cut by 4 bases and J by 7 bases, with 12 bases left in between. The CDR3 covers 14 residues. Germline V gene data show CDR1 as SGHRS and CDR2 as YFSETQ.

The CDR3 coding sequence is TGTGCCAGCAGCCAAGACTTCTCAGATTATACGCAGTATTTT. Translation: CASSQDFSDYTQYF. The chain joins TRBV7-2 to TRBJ2-3; D not certain. The CDR3 covers 14 residues. Trimming pared 5 bases from V and 7 bases from J, leaving 16 bases between. CDR1 is SGHTA, CDR2 FQGNSA, per germline.

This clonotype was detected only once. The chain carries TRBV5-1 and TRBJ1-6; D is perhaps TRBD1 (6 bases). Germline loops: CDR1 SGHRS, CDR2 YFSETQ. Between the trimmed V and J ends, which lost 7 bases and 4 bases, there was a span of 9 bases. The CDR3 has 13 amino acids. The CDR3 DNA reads TGCGCCAGCGCGGACAGATATAATTCACCCCTCCACTTT. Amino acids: CASADRYNSPLHF.

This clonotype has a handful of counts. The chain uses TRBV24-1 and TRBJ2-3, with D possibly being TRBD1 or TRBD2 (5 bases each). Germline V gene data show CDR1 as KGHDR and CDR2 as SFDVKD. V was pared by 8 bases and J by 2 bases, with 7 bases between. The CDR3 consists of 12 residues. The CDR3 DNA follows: TGTGCCACCATGGGGGTCACAGATACGCAGTATTTT. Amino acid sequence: CATMGVTDTQYF.

CDR3 residues: CASSDQVTNTEAFF. The CDR3, as DNA: TGTGCCAGCAGTGACCAGGTGACGAACACTGAAGCTTTCTTT. The J gene is TRBJ1-1, the V gene TRBV12-3 or TRBV12-4; D unclear. The CDR3 length is 14 residues. V was clipped by 5 bases and J by 1 base, with 11 bases between them.

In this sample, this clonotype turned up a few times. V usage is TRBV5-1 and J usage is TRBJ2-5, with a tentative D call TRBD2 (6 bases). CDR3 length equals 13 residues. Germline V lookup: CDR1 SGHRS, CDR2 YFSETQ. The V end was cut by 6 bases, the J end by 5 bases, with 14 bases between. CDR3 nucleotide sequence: TGCGCCAGCATTGGAGGGCTCGGGGAGACCCAGTACTTC. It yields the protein CASIGGLGETQYF. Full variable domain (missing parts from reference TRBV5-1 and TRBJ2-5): KAGVTQTPRYLIKTRGQQVTLSCSPISGHRSVSWYQQTPGQGLQFLFEYFSETQRNKGNFPGRFSGRQFSNSRSEMNVSTLELGDSALYLCASIGGLGETQYFGPGTRLLVL.

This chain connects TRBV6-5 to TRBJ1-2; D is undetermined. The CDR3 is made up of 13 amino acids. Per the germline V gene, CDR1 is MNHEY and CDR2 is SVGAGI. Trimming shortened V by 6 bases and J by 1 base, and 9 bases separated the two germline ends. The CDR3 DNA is TGTGCCAGCAGGCTGACTCTTAACTATGGCTACACCTTC. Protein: CASRLTLNYGYTF.

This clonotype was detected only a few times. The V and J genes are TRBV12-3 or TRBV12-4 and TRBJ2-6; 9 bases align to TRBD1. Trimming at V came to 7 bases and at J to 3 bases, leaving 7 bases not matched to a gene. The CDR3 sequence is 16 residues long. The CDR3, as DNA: TGTGCCAGCAACATAGGGACAGGGCTTGGGGCCAACGTCCTGACTTTC. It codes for CASNIGTGLGANVLTF.

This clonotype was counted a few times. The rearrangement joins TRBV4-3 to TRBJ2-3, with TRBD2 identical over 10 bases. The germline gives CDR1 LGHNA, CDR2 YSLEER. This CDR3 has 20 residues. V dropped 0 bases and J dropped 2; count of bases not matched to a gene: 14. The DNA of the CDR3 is TGCGCCAGCAGCCAAGACGCGCTTCGGACTAGCGGACCCTACACAGATACGCAGTATTTT. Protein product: CASSQDALRTSGPYTDTQYF.

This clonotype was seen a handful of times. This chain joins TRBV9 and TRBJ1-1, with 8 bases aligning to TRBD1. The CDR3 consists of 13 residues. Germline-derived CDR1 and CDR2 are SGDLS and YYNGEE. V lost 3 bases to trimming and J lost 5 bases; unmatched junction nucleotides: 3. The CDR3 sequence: CASSATGGTEAFF. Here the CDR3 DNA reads TGTGCCAGCAGCGCAACAGGGGGGACTGAAGCTTTCTTT.

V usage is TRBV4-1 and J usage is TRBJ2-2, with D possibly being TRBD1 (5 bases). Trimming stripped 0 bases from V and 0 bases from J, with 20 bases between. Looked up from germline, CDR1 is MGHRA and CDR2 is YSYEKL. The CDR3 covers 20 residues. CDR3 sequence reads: CASSQESGASLPANTGELFF. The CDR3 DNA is TGCGCCAGCAGCCAAGAAAGTGGGGCCAGTCTTCCTGCGAACACCGGGGAGCTGTTTTTT.

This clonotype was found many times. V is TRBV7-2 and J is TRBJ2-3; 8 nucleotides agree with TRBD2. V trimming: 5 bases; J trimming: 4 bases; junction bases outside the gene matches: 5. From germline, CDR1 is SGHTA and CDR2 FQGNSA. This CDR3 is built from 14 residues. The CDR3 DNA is TGTGCCAGCAGCCGGTCGGGGGGGCCAGATACGCAGTATTTT. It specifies CASSRSGGPDTQYF.

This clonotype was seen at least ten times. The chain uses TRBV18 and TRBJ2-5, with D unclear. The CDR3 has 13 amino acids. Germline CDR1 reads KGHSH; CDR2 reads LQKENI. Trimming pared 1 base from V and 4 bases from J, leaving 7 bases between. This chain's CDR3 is CASSPRSGETQYF. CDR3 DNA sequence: TGTGCCAGCTCACCACGCTCGGGAGAGACCCAGTACTTC.

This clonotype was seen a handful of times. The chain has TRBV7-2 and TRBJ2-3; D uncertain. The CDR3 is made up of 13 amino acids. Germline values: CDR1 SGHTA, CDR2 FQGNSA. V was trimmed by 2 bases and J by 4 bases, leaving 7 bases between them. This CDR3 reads CASSLRAADTQYF. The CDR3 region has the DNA TGTGCCAGCAGCTTAAGGGCCGCAGATACGCAGTATTTT.

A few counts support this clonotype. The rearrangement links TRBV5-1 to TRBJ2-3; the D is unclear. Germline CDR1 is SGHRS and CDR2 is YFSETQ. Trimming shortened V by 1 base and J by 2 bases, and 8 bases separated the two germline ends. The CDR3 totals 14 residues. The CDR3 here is CASSLRQATDTQYF. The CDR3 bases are TGCGCCAGCAGCTTGAGGCAGGCCACAGATACGCAGTATTTT.

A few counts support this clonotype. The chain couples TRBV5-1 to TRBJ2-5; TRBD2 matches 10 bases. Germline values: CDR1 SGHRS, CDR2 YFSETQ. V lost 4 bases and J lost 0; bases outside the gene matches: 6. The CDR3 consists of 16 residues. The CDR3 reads CASSGRSGGHQETQYF. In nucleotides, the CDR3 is TGCGCCAGCAGCGGCCGTAGCGGGGGGCACCAAGAGACCCAGTACTTC.

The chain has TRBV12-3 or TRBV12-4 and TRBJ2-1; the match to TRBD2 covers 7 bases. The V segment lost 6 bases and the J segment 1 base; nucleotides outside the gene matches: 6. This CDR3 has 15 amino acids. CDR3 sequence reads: CASRPAGWSYNEQFF. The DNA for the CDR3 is TGTGCCAGCAGACCAGCGGGGTGGTCCTACAATGAGCAGTTCTTC.